This T cell receptor beta chain was captured by sequencing in a study of blood T cells in healthy people across ages. General study results and limits: Because donor CMV status was unknown, expanded clonotype changes were possibly confounded.

The authors ran a second PCR of roughly 6 to 12 cycles using a sample-barcoded 5' primer and a J-beta primer mix. A tag from a template-switch adaptor with 12 random nucleotides marked each cDNA molecule. Each sample yielded at least 3 million CDR3-containing paired-end reads. TCRdb used MiXCR to reprocess the 5' RACE reads, holding one entry per CDR3 protein. The table has over 550,000 distinct CDR3 sequences, under 30% seen once. The study drew donors from healthy Caucasian individuals in Russia aged about 6 to 90. This clonotype has more than one count but fewer than ten. Its specificity is unknown. The CDR3 consists of 19 residues. Germline CDR1 MNHNS, CDR2 SASEGT. V was clipped by 2 bases and J by 1 base, with 22 bases between them.

The chain joins TRBV6-1 to TRBJ2-3; maybe TRBD1 (5 bases). The TCR was taken from a woman older than 75 in good health. The sequenced material came from blood. The CDR3 coding sequence is TGTGCCAGCAGTGAATTGGGTTCGAATTGGGGCAGGGGCACAGATACGCAGTATTTT. Residues: CASSELGSNWGRGTDTQYF.